This T cell receptor (beta chain) originates from a study of identical twins. Via MiXCR, TCRdb re-called the 5' RACE reads, giving one row per CDR3 protein. The table has under 1 million distinct CDR3 sequences, roughly 12% seen once. This clonotype came up many times. The CDR3 sequence is 14 residues long. Between the trimmed V and J ends, which lost 4 bases and 3 bases, there was a span of 12 bases. The sample was also reused in another study, on yellow fever vaccine responses in identical twins.

This TCR was sampled from a woman aged 18 to 35 in good health. The sample was PBMCs. The gene calls are TRBV12-3 or TRBV12-4 and TRBJ1-1, with D hard to call. CDR3 coding DNA: TGTGCCAGCAGTTCAAGTCCCGGGGACACTGAAGCTTTCTTT. Residues: CASSSSPGDTEAFF.